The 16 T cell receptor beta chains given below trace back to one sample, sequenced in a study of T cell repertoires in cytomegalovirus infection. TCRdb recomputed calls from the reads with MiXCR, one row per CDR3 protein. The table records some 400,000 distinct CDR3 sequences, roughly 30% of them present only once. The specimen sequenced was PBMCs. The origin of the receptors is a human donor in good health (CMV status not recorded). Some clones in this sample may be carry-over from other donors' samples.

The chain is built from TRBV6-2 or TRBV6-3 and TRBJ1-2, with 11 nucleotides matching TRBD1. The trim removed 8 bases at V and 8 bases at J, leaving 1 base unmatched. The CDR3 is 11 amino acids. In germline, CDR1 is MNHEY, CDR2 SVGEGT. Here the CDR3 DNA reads TGTGCCAGCGGACAGGGGGCAGGCTACACCTTC. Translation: CASGQGAGYTF.

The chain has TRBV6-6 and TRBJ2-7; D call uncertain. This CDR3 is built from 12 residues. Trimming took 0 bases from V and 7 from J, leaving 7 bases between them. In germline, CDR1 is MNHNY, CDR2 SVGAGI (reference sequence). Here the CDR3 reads CASSYSIVEQYF. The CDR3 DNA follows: TGTGCCAGCAGTTACTCGATTGTTGAGCAGTACTTC.

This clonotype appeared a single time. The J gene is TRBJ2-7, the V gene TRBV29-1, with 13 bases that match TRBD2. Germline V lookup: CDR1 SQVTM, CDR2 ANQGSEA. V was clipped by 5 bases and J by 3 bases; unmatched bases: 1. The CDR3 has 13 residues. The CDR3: CSVRLAGGYEQYF. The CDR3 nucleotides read TGCAGCGTTCGACTAGCGGGGGGCTACGAGCAGTACTTC.

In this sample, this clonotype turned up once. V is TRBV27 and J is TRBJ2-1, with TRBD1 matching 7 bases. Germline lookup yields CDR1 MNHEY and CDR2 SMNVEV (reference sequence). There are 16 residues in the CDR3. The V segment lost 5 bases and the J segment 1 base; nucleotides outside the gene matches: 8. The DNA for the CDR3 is TGTGCCAGCAGTAAGGGGGCCCTCCTTTCCTACAATGAGCAGTTCTTC. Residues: CASSKGALLSYNEQFF.

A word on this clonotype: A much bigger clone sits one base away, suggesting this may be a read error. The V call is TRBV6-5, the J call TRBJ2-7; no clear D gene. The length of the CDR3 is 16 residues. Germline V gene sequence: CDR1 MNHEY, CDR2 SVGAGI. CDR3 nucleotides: TGTGCCCGCAGTTACTCTGGCGCAGCTCCTACCTACGAGCAGTACTTC. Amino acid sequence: CARSYSGAAPTYEQYF.

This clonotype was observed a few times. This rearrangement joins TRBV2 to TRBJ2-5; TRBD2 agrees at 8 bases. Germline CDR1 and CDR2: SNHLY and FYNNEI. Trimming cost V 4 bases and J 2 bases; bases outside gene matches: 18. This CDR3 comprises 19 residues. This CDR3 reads CASSGPVGRGARLQETQYF. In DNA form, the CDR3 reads TGTGCCAGCAGTGGCCCCGTTGGGCGGGGGGCCCGGCTACAAGAGACCCAGTACTTC.

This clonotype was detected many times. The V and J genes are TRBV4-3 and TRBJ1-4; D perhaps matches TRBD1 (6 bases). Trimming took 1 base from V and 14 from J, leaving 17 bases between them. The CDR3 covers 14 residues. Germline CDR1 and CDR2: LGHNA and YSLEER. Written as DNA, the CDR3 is TGCGCCAGCAGCCAAGGGACAGCCTTGGACGTGCTGTTTTTT. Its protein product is CASSQGTALDVLFF.

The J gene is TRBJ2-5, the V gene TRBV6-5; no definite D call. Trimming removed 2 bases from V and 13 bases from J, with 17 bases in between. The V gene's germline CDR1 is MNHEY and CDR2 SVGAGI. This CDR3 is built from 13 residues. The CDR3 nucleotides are TGTGCCAGCAGTTACGGCGTCCAAGAGACCACGTACTTC. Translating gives CASSYGVQETTYF.

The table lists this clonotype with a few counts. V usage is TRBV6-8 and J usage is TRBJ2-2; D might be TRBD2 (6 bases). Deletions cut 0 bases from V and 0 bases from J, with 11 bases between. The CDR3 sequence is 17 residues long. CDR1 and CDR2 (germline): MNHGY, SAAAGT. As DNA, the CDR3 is TGTGCCAGCAGTTACTCGGGAGGAGACGCGAACACCGGGGAGCTGTTTTTT. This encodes CASSYSGGDANTGELFF.

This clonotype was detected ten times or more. CDR3 in amino acids: CASSLPWGELFF. CDR3 nucleotide sequence: TGTGCCAGCAGCTTACCTTGGGGGGAGCTGTTTTTT. The V call is TRBV7-2, the J call TRBJ2-2; no reliable D call. Looked up from germline, CDR1 is SGHTA and CDR2 is FQGNSA. The CDR3 runs to 12 residues. The V and J ends lost 2 bases and 8 bases respectively, with 6 bases between them.

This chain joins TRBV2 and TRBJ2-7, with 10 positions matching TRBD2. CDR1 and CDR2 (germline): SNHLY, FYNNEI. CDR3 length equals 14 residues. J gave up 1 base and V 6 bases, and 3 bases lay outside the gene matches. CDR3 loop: CASRPGLASYEQYF. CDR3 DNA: TGTGCCAGCAGGCCGGGACTAGCGTCCTACGAGCAGTACTTC.

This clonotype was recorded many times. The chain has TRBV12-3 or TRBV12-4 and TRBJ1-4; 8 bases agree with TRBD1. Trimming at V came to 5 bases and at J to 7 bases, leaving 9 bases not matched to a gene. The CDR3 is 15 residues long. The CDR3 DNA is TGTGCCAGCAGTGGGGGACAGGACATGGGTGAAAAACTGTTTTTT. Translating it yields CASSGGQDMGEKLFF.

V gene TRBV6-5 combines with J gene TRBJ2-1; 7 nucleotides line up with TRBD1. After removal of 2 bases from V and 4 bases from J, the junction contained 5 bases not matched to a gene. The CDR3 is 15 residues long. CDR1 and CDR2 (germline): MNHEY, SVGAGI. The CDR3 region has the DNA TGTGCCAGCAGTTACGACAGGGATCCATACAATGAGCAGTTCTTC. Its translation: CASSYDRDPYNEQFF.

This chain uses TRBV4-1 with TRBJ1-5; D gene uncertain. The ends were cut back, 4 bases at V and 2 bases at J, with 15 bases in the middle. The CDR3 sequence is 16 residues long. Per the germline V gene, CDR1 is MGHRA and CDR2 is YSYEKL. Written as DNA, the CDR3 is TGCGCCAGCAGCCCCGAATGGCAGGTCGGCAATCAGCCCCAGCATTTT. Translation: CASSPEWQVGNQPQHF.

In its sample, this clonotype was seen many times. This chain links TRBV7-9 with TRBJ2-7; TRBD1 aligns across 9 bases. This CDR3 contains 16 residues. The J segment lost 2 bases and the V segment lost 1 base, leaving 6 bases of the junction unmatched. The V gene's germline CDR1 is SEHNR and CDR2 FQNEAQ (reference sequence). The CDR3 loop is CASSLGNDRGAYEQYF. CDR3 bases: TGTGCCAGCAGCTTAGGCAACGACAGGGGGGCCTACGAGCAGTACTTC.

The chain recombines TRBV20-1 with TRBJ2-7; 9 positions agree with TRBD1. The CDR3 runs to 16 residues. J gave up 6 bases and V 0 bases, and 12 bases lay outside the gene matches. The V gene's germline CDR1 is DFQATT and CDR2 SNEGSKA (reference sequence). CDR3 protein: CSARDRDREILVEQYF. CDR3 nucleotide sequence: TGCAGTGCTAGAGATCGGGACAGGGAGATCTTGGTCGAGCAGTACTTC.